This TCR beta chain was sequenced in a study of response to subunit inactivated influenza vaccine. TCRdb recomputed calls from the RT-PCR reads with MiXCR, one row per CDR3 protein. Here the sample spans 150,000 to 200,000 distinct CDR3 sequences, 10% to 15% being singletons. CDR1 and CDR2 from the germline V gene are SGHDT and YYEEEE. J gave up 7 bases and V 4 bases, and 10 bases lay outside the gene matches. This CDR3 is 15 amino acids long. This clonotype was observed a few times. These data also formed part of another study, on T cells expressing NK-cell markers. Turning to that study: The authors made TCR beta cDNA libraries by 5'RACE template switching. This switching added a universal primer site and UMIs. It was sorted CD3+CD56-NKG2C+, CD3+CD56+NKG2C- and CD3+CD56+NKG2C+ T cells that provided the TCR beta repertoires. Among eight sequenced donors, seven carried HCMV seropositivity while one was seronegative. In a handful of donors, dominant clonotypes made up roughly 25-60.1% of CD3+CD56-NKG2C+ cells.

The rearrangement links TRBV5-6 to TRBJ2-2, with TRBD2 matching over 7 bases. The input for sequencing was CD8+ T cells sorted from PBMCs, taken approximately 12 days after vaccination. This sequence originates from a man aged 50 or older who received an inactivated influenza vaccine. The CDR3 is CASSDGLGAGGELFF. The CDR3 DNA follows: TGTGCCAGCAGCGATGGACTAGGAGCAGGCGGGGAGCTGTTTTTT.